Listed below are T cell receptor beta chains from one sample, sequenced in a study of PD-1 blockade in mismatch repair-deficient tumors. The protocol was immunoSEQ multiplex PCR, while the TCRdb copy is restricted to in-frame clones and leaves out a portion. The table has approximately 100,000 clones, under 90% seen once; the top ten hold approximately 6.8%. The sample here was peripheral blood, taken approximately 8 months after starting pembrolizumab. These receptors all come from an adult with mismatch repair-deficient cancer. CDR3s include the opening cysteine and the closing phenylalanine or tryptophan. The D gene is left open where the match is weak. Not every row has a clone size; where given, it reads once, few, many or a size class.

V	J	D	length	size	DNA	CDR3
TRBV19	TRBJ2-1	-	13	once	TGTGCCACTCTTACTAATTTCAACAATGAGCAGTTCTTC	CATLTNFNNEQFF
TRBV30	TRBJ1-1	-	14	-	TGTGCCTGGAGTGTCGGCGGGGGTCACACTGAAGCTTTCTTT	CAWSVGGGHTEAFF
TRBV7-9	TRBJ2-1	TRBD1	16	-	TGTGCCAGCAGCCCCCCGACAGGGTGGGCCTACAATGAGCAGTTCTTC	CASSPPTGWAYNEQFF
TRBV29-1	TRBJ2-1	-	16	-	TGCAGCGTTGAAAAACCCGGGACGGAAGGAATCCATGAGCAGTTCTTC	CSVEKPGTEGIHEQFF
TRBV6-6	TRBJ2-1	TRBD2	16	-	TGTGCCAGCACCAACGGACTAGCGGGGGGAGGTTATGAGCAGTTCTTC	CASTNGLAGGGYEQFF
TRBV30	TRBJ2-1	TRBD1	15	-	TGTGCCTGGAGCTCCCGGGACAGGGGGATGTATGAGCAATTCTTC	CAWSSRDRGMYEQFF
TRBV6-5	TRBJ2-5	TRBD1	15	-	TGTGCCAGCATGAAAGACAGGGGGCGGGGAGAGACCCAGTACTTC	CASMKDRGRGETQYF
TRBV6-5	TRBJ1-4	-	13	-	TGTGCCACAAATGGGCTCGTGGATGAAAAACTGTTTTTT	CATNGLVDEKLFF
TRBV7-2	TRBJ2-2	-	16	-	TGTGCCAGCAGCCGGGACACCTTAAAAGTCACCGGGGAGCTGTTTTTT	CASSRDTLKVTGELFF
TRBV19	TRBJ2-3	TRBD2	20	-	TGTGCCAGTAGTCCCTCGACTAGCGGGAGGGCCTCCCGAAGCACAGATACGCAGTATTTT	CASSPSTSGRASRSTDTQYF
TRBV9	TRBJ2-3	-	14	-	TGTGCCAGCAGCGTAGCGGTTTGGGCAGATACGCAGTATTTT	CASSVAVWADTQYF